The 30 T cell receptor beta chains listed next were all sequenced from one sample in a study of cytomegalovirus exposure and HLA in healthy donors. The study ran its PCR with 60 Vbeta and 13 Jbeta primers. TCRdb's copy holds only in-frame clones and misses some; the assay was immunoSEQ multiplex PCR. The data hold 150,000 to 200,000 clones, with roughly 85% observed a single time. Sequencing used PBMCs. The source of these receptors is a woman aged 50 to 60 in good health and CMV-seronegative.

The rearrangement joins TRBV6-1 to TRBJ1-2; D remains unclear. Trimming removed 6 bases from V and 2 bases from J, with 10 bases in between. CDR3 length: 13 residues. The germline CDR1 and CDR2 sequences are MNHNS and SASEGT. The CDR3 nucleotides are TGTGCCAGCAGGCAAACTGCGAACTATGGCTACACCTTC. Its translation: CASRQTANYGYTF.

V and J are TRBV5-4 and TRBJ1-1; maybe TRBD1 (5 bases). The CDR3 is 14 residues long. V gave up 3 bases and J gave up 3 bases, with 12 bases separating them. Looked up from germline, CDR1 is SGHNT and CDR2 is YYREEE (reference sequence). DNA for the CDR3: TGTGCCAGCAGCTCCAGGGTACTGGACACTGAAGCTTTCTTT. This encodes CASSSRVLDTEAFF.

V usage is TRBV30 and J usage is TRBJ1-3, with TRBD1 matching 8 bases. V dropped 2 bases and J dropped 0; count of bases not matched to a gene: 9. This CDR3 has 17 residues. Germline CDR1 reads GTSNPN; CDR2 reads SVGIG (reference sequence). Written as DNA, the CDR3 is TGTGCCTGGAGTTTCTTCCGACAGGGGATCTCTGGAAACACCATATATTTT. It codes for CAWSFFRQGISGNTIYF.

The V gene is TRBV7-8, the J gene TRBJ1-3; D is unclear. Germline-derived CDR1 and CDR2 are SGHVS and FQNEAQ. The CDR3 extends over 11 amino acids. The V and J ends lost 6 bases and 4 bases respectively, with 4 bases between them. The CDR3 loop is CASRAGNTIYF. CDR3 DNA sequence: TGTGCCAGCAGGGCCGGAAACACCATATATTTT.

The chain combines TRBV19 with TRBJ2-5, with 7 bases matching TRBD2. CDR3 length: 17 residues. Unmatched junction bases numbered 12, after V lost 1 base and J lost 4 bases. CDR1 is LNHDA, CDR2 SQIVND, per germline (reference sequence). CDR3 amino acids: CASSIGFLADGGETQYF. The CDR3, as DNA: TGTGCCAGTAGTATAGGCTTCCTAGCGGACGGGGGAGAGACCCAGTACTTC.

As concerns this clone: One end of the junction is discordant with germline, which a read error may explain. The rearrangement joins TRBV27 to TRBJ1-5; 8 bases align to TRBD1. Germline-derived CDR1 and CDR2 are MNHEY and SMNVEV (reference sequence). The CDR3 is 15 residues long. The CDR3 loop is CASSPLAGGVQPQHF. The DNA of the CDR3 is TGTGCCAGCAGCCCACTCGCAGGGGGCGTTCAGCCTCAGCATTTT.

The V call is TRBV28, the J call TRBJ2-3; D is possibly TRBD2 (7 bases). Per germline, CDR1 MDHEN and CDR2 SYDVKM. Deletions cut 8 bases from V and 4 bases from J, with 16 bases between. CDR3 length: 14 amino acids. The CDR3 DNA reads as TGTGCCAGCCATATCGGGGGGCGTGCAGATACGCAGTATTTT. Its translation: CASHIGGRADTQYF.

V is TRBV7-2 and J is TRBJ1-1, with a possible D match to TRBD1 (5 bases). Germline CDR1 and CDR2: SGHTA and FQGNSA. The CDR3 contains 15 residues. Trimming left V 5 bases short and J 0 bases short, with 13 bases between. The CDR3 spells CASSLQGGLNTEAFF. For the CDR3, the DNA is TGTGCCAGCAGCCTGCAGGGAGGGCTGAACACTGAAGCTTTCTTT.

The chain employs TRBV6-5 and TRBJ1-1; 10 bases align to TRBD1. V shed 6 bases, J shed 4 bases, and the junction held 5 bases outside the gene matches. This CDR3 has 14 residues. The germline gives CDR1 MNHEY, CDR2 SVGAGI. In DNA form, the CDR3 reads TGTGCCAGCAGGGGACAGGGGAAAGGCACTGAAGCTTTCTTT. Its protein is CASRGQGKGTEAFF.

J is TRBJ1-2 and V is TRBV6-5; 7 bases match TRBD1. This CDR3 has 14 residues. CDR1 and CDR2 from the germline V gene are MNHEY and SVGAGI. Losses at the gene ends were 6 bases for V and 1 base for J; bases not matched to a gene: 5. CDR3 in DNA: TGTGCCAGCAGGAGGACAGGTGGTAACTATGGCTACACCTTC. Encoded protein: CASRRTGGNYGYTF.

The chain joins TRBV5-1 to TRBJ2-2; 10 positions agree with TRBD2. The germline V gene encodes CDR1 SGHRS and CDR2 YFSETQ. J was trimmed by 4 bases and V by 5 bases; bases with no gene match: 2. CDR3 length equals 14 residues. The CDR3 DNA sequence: TGCGCCAGCAGGGCTAGCGGGAGCACCGGGGAGCTGTTTTTT. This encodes CASRASGSTGELFF.

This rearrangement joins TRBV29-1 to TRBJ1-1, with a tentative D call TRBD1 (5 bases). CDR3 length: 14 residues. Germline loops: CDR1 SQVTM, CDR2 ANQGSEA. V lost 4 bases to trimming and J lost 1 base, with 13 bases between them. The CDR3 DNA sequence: TGCAGCGTTGCTGGACAATTAGGGAACACTGAAGCTTTCTTT. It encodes CSVAGQLGNTEAFF.

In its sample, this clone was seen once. This chain's CDR3 is CASSPQDRAGYTF. CDR3 in DNA: TGTGCCAGCAGCCCCCAGGACAGGGCTGGCTACACCTTC. V is TRBV14 and J is TRBJ1-2, with TRBD1 matching 8 bases. From germline, CDR1 is SGHDN and CDR2 FVKESK. V trimming: 4 bases; J trimming: 7 bases; junction bases outside the gene matches: 5. This CDR3 region has 13 residues.

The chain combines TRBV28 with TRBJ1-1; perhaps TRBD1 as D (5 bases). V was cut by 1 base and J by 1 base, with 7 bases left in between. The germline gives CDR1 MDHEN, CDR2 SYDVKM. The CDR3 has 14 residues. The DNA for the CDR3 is TGTGCCAGCAGTTTATATACAGGGAACACTGAAGCTTTCTTT. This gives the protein CASSLYTGNTEAFF.

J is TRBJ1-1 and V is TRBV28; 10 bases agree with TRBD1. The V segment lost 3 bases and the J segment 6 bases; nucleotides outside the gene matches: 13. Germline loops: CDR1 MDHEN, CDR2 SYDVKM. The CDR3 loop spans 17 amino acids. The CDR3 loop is CASSFLTGGYVKAEAFF. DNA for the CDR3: TGTGCCAGCAGTTTTTTGACAGGGGGCTATGTAAAAGCTGAAGCTTTCTTT.

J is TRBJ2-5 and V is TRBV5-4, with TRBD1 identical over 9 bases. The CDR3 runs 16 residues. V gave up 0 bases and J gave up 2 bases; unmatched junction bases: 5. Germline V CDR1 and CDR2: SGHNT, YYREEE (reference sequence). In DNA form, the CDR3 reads TGTGCCAGCAGCTTGGGTACCGGGACAGGGCAAGAGACCCAGTACTTC. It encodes CASSLGTGTGQETQYF. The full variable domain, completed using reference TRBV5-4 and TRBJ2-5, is ETGVTQSPTHLIKTRGQQVTLRCSSQSGHNTVSWYQQALGQGPQFIFQYYREEENGRGNFPPRFSGLQFPNYSSELNVNALELDDSALYLCASSLGTGTGQETQYFGPGTRLLVL.

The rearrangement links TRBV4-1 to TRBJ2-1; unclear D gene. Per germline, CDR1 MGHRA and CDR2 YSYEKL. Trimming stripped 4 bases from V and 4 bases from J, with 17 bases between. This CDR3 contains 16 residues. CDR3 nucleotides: TGCGCCAGCAGCCCGGCCAGCCAGCGCCAATACAATGAGCAGTTCTTC. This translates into CASSPASQRQYNEQFF.

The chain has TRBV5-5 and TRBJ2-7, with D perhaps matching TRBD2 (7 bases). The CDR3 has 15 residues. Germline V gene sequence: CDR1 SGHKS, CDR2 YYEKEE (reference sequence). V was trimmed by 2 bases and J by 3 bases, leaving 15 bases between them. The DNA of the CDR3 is TGTGCCAGCAGCTTAAAGGGGGGGGGATACTACGAGCAGTACTTC. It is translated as CASSLKGGGYYEQYF. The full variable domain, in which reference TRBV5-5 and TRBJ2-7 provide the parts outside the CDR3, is DAGVTQSPTHLIKTRGQQVTLRCSPISGHKSVSWYQQVLGQGPQFIFQYYEKEERGRGNFPDRFSARQFPNYSSELNVNALLLGDSALYLCASSLKGGGYYEQYFGPGTRLTVT.

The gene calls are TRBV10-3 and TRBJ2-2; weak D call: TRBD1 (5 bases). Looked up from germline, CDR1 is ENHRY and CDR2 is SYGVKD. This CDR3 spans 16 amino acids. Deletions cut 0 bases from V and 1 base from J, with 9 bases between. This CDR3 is CAISESWQGNTGELFF. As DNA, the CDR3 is TGTGCCATCAGTGAGTCTTGGCAGGGGAACACCGGGGAGCTGTTTTTT.

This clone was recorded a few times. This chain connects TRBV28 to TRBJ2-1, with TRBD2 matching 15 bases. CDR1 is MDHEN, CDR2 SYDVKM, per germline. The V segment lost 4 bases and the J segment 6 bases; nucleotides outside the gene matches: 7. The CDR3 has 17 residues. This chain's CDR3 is CASSSRTSGRAFNEQFF. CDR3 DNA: TGTGCCAGCAGTTCCCGGACTAGCGGGAGGGCCTTCAATGAGCAGTTCTTC.

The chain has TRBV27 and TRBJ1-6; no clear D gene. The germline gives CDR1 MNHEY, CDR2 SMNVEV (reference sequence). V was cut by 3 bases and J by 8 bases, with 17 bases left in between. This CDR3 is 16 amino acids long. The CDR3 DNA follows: TGTGCCAGCAGTTTTATCTCCGGGAGGGTTTATTCACCCCTCCACTTT. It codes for CASSFISGRVYSPLHF.

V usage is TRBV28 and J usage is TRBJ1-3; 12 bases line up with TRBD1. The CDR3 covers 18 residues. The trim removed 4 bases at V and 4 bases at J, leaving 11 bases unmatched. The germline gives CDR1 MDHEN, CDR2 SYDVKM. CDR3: CASSSSLGTGGAGNTIYF. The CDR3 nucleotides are TGTGCCAGCAGTTCATCCCTGGGGACAGGGGGCGCCGGAAACACCATATATTTT.

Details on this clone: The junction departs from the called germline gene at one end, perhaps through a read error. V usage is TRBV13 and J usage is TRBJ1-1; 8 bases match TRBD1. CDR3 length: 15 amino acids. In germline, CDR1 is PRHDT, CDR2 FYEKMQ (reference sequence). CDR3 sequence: CASSSRTGPNAEAFF. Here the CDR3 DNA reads TGTGCCAGCAGCTCGAGGACAGGGCCGAACGCTGAAGCTTTCTTT. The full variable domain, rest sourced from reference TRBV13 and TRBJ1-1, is AAGVIQSPRHLIKEKRETATLKCYPIPRHDTVYWYQQGPGQDPQFLISFYEKMQSDKGSIPDRFSAQQFSDYHSELNMSSLELGDSALYFCASSSRTGPNAEAFFGQGTRLTVV.

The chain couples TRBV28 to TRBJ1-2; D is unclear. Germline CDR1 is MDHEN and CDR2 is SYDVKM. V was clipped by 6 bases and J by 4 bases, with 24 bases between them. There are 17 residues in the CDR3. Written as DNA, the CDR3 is TGTGCCAGCAGCACTTCAACCTCCGACGGGATCTTCTATGGCTACACCTTC. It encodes CASSTSTSDGIFYGYTF.

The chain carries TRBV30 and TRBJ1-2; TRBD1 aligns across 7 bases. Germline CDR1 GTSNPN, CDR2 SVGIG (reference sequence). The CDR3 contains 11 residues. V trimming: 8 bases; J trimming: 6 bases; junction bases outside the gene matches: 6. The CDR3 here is CALDRADGYTF. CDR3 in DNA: TGTGCCCTAGACAGGGCGGATGGCTACACCTTC.

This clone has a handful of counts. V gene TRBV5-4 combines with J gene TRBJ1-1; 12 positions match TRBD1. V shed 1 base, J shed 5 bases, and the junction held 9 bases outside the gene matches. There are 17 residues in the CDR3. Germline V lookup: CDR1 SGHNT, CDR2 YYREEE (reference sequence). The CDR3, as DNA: TGTGCCAGCAGCTTGTTGGTGGGGACAGGGGGCAGTACTGAAGCTTTCTTT. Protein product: CASSLLVGTGGSTEAFF.

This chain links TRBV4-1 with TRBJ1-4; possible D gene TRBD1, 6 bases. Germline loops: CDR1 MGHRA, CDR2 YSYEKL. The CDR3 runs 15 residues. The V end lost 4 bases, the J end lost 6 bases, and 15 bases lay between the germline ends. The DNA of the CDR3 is TGCGCCAGCAGCCTACAGGGAGGGAGGTATGAAAAACTGTTTTTT. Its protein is CASSLQGGRYEKLFF.

The CDR3 loop is CASSYSSGGYNTQYF. DNA of the CDR3: TGTGCCAGCAGTTACTCTTCAGGGGGGTACAATACGCAGTATTTT. This chain uses TRBV6-5 with TRBJ2-3, with D possibly matching TRBD1 (7 bases). The CDR3 covers 15 residues. Trimming took off 0 bases at V and 7 bases at J, with 14 bases between the two ends. Germline CDR1 is MNHEY and CDR2 is SVGAGI.

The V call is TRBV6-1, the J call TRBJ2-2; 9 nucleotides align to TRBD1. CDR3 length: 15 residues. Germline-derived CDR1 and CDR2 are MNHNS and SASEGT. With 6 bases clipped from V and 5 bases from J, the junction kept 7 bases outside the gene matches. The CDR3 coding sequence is TGTGCCAGCAGGAGGGACAGGGCTCTTACCGGGGAGCTGTTTTTT. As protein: CASRRDRALTGELFF.

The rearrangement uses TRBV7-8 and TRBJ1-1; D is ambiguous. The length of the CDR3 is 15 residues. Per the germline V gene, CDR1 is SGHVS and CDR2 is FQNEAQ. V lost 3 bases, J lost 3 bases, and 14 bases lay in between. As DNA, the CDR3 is TGTGCCAGCAGCTTCGGGGAGGAAATGGACACTGAAGCTTTCTTT. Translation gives CASSFGEEMDTEAFF. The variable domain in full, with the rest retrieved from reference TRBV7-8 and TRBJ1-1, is GAGVSQSPRYKVAKRGQDVALRCDPISGHVSLFWYQQALGQGPEFLTYFQNEAQLDKSGLPSDRFFAERPEGSVSTLKIQRTQQEDSAVYLCASSFGEEMDTEAFFGQGTRLTVV.